Listed below are T cell receptor beta chains from one sample, sequenced in a study of shared clonotypes between healthy human individuals. TCRdb keeps only in-frame clones here, not all; method: immunoSEQ multiplex PCR. In the table there are around 510,000 clones, around 77% of which are singletons. Sequencing was done on a sample of PBMCs. All receptors come from a woman in her 40s in good health. Some clones in this sample may be carry-over from other donors' samples. Both conserved end residues are part of each CDR3. Fields, in order: D gene, V gene, clone size, J gene, CDR3 protein, CDR3 DNA. A D gene is named only where the DNA matches it firmly. The size entry is marked missing in some rows and otherwise reads once, few, many or a size class.

>NA|TRBV6-5|NA|TRBJ2-1
CASSKLELISEQFF
TGTGCCAGCAGTAAGTTGGAGTTGATTAGCGAGCAGTTCTTC
>NA|TRBV28|NA|TRBJ1-1
CASRLQVSTEAFF
TGTGCCAGCAGATTACAGGTGAGCACTGAAGCTTTCTTT
>TRBD1|TRBV11-2|NA|TRBJ1-1
CASSLGQGVEAFF
TGTGCCAGCAGCTTAGGGCAGGGGGTTGAAGCTTTCTTT
>TRBD1|TRBV7-9|NA|TRBJ1-1
CASSFWDRVNTEAFF
TGTGCCAGCAGCTTCTGGGACAGGGTTAACACTGAAGCTTTCTTT
>TRBD2|TRBV9|NA|TRBJ2-5
CASSVAASGSRETQYF
TGTGCCAGCAGCGTAGCGGCTAGCGGGAGTAGAGAGACCCAGTACTTC
>NA|TRBV5-1|NA|TRBJ1-3
CASRADSGNTIYF
TGCGCCAGCAGGGCTGACTCTGGAAACACCATATATTTT
>NA|TRBV28|NA|TRBJ1-2
CASSSQTRLWSSDTF
TGTGCCAGCAGTTCCCAGACACGCCTGTGGTCTTCTGACACCTTC
>NA|TRBV19|NA|TRBJ2-1
CASSKGLSYNEQFF
TGTGCCAGTAGTAAAGGACTTTCCTACAATGAGCAGTTCTTC
>TRBD1|TRBV28|NA|TRBJ2-7
CASSRQGSSYEQYF
TGTGCCAGCAGTCGACAGGGGAGCTCCTACGAGCAGTACTTC
>TRBD1|TRBV28|few|TRBJ1-1
CASSWTGGGGTEAFF
TGTGCCAGCAGTTGGACAGGGGGCGGGGGCACTGAAGCTTTCTTT
>TRBD2|TRBV7-2|NA|TRBJ2-3
CASISGTSGRTTDTQYF
TGTGCCAGCATCTCCGGGACTAGCGGGAGAACGACGGATACGCAGTATTTT
>NA|TRBV5-6|NA|TRBJ1-1
CASSPGGNRMNTEAFF
TGTGCCAGCAGCCCGGGGGGGAATAGGATGAACACTGAAGCTTTCTTT
>TRBD2|TRBV28|NA|TRBJ2-7
CASSLAGGPYEQYF
TGTGCCAGCAGTTTAGCGGGAGGGCCATACGAGCAGTACTTC
>NA|TRBV7-9|NA|TRBJ1-1
CASSPRVGSTEAFF
TGTGCCAGCAGCCCAAGGGTGGGATCTACTGAAGCTTTCTTT
>NA|TRBV5-1|NA|TRBJ2-2
CASSADATGELFF
TGCGCCAGCAGCGCAGACGCCACCGGGGAGCTGTTTTTT
>NA|TRBV11-1|NA|TRBJ2-3
CASSLAAGTDTQYF
TGTGCCAGCAGCTTAGCAGCGGGCACAGATACGCAGTATTTT
>NA|TRBV28|NA|TRBJ1-4
CASSLAGAEEKLFF
TGTGCCAGCAGTTTAGCCGGGGCGGAGGAAAAACTGTTTTTT
>NA|TRBV5-1|NA|TRBJ1-1
CASSLSTGMNTEAFF
TGCGCCAGCAGCTTAAGTACAGGGATGAACACTGAAGCTTTCTTT
>NA|TRBV7-2|NA|TRBJ2-3
CASSSFSTDTQYF
TGTGCCAGCAGCTCTTTTAGCACAGATACGCAGTATTTT
>NA|TRBV19|once|TRBJ1-1
CASSDRNTEAFF
TGTGCCAGTAGTGACAGGAACACTGAAGCTTTCTTT
>NA|TRBV29-1|many|TRBJ1-2
CSVEGGPQDYGYTF
TGCAGCGTTGAGGGGGGGCCTCAGGACTATGGCTACACCTTC
>NA|TRBV18|NA|TRBJ2-1
CASSPGTPNEQFF
TGTGCCAGCTCCCCCGGGACCCCCAATGAGCAGTTCTTC
>NA|TRBV7-2|NA|TRBJ1-1
CASSATQMNTEAFF
TGTGCCAGCAGCGCGACTCAGATGAACACTGAAGCTTTCTTT
>TRBD2|TRBV5-5|NA|TRBJ2-1
CASSLRTSGSSSYNEQFF
TGTGCCAGCAGCCTTAGGACTAGCGGGAGTAGCTCCTACAATGAGCAGTTCTTC